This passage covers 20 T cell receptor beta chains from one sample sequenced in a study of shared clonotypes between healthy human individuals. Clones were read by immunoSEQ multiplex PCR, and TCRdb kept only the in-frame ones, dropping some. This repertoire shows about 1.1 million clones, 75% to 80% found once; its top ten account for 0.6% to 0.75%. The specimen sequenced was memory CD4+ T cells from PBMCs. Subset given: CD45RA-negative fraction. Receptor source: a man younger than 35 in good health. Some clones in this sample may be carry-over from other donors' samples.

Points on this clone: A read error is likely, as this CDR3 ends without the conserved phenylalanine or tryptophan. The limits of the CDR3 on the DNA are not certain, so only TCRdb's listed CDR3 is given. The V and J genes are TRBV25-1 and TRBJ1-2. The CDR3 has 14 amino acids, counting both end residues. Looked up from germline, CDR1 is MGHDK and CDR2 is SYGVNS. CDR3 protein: CASSEYLPVEGPLY.

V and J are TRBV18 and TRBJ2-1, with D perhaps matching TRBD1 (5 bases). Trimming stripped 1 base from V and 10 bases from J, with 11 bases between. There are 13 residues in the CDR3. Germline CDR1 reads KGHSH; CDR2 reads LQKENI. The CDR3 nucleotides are TGTGCCAGCTCACCACAGGGGTTGGGGGAGCAGTTCTTC. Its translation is CASSPQGLGEQFF.

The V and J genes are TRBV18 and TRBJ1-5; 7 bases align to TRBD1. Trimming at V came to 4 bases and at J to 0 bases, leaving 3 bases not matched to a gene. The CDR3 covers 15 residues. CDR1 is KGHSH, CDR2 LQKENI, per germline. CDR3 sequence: CASSQGAYSNQPQHF. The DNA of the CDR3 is TGTGCCAGCTCACAGGGGGCCTATAGCAATCAGCCCCAGCATTTT.

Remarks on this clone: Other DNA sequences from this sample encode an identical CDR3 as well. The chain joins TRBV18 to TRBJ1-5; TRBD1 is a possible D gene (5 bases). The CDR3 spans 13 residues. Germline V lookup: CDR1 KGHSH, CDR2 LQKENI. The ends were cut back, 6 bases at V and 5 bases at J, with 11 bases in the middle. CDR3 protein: CASSPGRDQPQHF. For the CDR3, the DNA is TGTGCCAGCTCGCCTGGCAGGGATCAGCCCCAGCATTTT.

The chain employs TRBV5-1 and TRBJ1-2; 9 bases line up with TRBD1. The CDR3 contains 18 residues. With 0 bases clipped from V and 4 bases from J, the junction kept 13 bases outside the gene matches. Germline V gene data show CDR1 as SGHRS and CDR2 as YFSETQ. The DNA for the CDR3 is TGCGCCAGCAGCTTGGCCATAGACAGGGGGAGCTTTGGCTATGGCTACACCTTC. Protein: CASSLAIDRGSFGYGYTF.

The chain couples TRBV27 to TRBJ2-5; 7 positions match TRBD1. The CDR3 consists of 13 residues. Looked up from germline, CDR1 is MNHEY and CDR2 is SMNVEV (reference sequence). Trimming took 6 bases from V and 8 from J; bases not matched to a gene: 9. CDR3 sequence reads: CASRPDRVGTQYF. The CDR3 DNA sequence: TGTGCCAGCAGGCCCGACAGGGTGGGTACCCAGTACTTC.

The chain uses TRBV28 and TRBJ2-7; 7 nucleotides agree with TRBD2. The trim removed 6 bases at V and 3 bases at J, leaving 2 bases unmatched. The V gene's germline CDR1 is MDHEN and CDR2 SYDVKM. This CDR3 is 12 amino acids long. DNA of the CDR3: TGTGCCAGCAGAACTAGCGTCTACGAGCAGTACTTC. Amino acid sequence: CASRTSVYEQYF.

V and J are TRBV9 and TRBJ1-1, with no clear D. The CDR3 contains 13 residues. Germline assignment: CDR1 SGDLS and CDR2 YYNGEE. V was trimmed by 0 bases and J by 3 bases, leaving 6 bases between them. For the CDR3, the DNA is TGTGCCAGCAGCGTAGCAATCTACACTGAAGCTTTCTTT. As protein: CASSVAIYTEAFF.

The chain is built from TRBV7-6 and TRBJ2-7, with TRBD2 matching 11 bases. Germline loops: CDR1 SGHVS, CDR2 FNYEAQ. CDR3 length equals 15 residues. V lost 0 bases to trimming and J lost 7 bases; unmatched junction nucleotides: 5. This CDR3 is CASSLARTSGSEQYF. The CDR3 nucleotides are TGTGCCAGCAGCTTAGCGAGAACTAGCGGGAGTGAGCAGTACTTC.

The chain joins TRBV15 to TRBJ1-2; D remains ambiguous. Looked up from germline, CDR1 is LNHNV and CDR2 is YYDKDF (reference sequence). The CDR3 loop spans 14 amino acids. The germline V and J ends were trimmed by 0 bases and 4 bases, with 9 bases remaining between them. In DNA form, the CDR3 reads TGTGCCACCAGCAGAGAGAAGGGCCCCTATGGCTACACCTTC. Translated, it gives CATSREKGPYGYTF.

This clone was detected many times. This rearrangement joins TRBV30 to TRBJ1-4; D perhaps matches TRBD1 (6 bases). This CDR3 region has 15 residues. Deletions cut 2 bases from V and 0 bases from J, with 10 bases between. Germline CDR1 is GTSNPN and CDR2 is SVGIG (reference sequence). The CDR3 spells CAWSFSGATNEKLFF. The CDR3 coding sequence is TGTGCCTGGAGTTTCTCAGGGGCAACTAATGAAAAACTGTTTTTT.

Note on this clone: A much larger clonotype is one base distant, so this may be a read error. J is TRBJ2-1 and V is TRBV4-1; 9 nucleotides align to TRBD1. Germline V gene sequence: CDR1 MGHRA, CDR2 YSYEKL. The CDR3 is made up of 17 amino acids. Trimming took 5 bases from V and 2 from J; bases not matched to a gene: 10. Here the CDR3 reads CASSGQGSLSPYNEQFF. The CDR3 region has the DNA TGCGCCAGCAGCGGACAGGGGTCGTTGTCACCCTACAATGAGCAGTTCTTC.

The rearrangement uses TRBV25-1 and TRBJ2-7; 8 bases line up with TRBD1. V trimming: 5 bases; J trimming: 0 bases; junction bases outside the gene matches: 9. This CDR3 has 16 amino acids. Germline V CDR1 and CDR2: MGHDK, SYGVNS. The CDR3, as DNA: TGTGCCAGCAGTCAACCAGGGGGCGTAAACTCCTACGAGCAGTACTTC. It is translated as CASSQPGGVNSYEQYF.

The CDR3, as DNA: TGTGCCTGGAGTGTAAGTTACAATGAGCAGTTCTTC. Translation: CAWSVSYNEQFF. The V call is TRBV30, the J call TRBJ2-1; no clear D. This CDR3 comprises 12 residues. Trimming left V 0 bases short and J 4 bases short, with 4 bases between. CDR1 GTSNPN and CDR2 SVGIG come from the germline V gene (reference sequence). Looking up the rest from reference TRBV30 and TRBJ2-1 gives the full variable domain: SQTIHQWPATLVQPVGSPLSLECTVEGTSNPNLYWYRQAAGRGLQLLFYSVGIGQISSEVPQNLSASRPQDRQFILSSKKLLLSDSGFYLCAWSVSYNEQFFGPGTRLTVL.

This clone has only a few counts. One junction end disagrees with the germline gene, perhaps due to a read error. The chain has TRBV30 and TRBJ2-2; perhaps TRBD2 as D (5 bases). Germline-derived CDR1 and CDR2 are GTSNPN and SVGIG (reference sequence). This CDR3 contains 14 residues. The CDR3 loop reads CAWSSGLEAGELSF. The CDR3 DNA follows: TGTGCCTGGAGTTCAGGACTGGAGGCCGGGGAGCTGTCTTTT.

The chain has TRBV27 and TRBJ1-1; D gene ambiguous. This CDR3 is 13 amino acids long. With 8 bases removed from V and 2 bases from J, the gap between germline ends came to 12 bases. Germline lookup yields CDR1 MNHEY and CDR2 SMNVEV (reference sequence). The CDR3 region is CASGPAVNTEAFF. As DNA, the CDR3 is TGTGCCAGCGGACCCGCGGTAAACACTGAAGCTTTCTTT.

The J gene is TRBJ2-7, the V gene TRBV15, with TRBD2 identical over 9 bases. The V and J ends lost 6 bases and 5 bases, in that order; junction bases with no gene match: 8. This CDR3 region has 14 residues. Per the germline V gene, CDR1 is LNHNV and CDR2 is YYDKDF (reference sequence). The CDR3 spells CATRVAGDVHEQYF. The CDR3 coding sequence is TGTGCCACCAGAGTAGCGGGAGATGTCCACGAGCAGTACTTC.

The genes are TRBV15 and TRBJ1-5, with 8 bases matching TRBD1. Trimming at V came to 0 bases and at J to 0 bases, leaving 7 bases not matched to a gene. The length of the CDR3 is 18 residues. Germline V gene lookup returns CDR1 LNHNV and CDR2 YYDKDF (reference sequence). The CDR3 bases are TGTGCCACCAGCAGAGACAGGGGGCAGGGTAGTAGCAATCAGCCCCAGCATTTT. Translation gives CATSRDRGQGSSNQPQHF.

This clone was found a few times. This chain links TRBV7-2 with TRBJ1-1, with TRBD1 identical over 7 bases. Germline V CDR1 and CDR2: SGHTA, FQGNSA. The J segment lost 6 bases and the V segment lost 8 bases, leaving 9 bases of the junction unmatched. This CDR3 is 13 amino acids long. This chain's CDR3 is CASDRDGFSEAFF. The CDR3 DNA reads TGTGCCAGCGACAGGGATGGCTTTTCTGAAGCTTTCTTT.

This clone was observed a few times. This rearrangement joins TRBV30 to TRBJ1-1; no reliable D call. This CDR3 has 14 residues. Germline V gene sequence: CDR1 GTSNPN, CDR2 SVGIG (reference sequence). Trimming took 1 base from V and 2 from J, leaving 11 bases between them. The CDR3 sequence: CAWSGWGINTEAFF. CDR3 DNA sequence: TGTGCCTGGAGTGGGTGGGGAATTAACACTGAAGCTTTCTTT.